This paragraph reports one T cell receptor beta chain. Its antigen is unknown. Unique molecular identifiers were used in preparing the TCRbeta library. TCRdb redid the calling of the PCR reads with MiXCR, one entry per CDR3 protein. The data show around 960,000 distinct CDR3 sequences, about 26% seen once. This sample was taken from a study of T-cell reconstitution after alpha-beta-depleted transplantation in children. Study results and caveats: Where some patients showed high TCRbeta diversity at day 60, it came from recipient T cells and thymic progenitors that had survived. The main origin of T-cell counts and diversity one year after transplant was newly produced T cells.

CDR1 and CDR2 from the germline V gene are SQVTM and ANQGSEA. The CDR3 is 13 residues long. Trimming left V 3 bases short and J 0 bases short, with 9 bases between. This clonotype originated in a boy under three years old who had a stem cell transplant for SCID, so the T cells may come from the graft donor. This material consisted of PBMCs, mostly from graft donor cells, taken 360 days after TCRalphabeta/CD19-depleted stem cell transplant. This chain links TRBV29-1 with TRBJ2-7; possibly TRBD1 for D (5 bases). The chain's CDR3 is CSVEARDSYEQYF. CDR3 nucleotide sequence: TGCAGCGTTGAGGCCAGGGACTCCTACGAGCAGTACTTC.